The 14 T cell receptor beta chains below come from one sample, sequenced in a study of blood T cell repertoires in COVID-19. Assay: immunoSEQ multiplex PCR; the TCRdb copy retains only in-frame clones and omits some. The table lists approximately 160,000 clones, around 82% of them singletons, with 4.5% to 7.5% in the top ten. Sequencing used PBMCs or T cells enriched from blood (not recorded which). Source of these receptors: a man aged 35 to 55 who had recovered from COVID-19.

CDR3 bases: TGTGCCAGCACGGAGACAGGGGGCTCAAGACAGCCCCAGCATTTT. Encoded protein: CASTETGGSRQPQHF. V gene TRBV2 combines with J gene TRBJ1-5, with TRBD1 matching over 10 bases. Germline values: CDR1 SNHLY, CDR2 FYNNEI. CDR3 length: 15 amino acids. J lost 7 bases, V lost 7 bases, and 10 bases had no gene match. The full variable domain, with the rest looked up from reference TRBV2 and TRBJ1-5, is EPEVTQTPSHQVTQMGQEVILRCVPISNHLYFYWYRQILGQKVEFLVSFYNNEISEKSEIFDDQFSVERPDGSNFTLKIRSTKLEDSAMYFCASTETGGSRQPQHFGDGTRLSIL.

The V call is TRBV9, the J call TRBJ1-3; 10 nucleotides agree with TRBD1. From germline, CDR1 is SGDLS and CDR2 YYNGEE. The trim removed 4 bases at V and 2 bases at J, leaving 12 bases unmatched. There are 18 residues in the CDR3. CDR3 in amino acids: CASSTLPGGTGAGNTIYF. The CDR3 DNA sequence: TGTGCCAGCAGCACCCTCCCCGGGGGGACAGGGGCTGGAAACACCATATATTTT. The whole variable domain, remainder taken from reference TRBV9 and TRBJ1-3, is DSGVTQTPKHLITATGQRVTLRCSPRSGDLSVYWYQQSLDQGLQFLIQYYNGEERAKGNILERFSAQQFPDLHSELNLSSLELGDSALYFCASSTLPGGTGAGNTIYFGEGSWLTVV.

The V call is TRBV10-3, the J call TRBJ1-2; 8 bases are a match to TRBD1. V was pared by 7 bases and J by 6 bases, with 10 bases of the junction left unmatched. The CDR3 runs 14 residues. Looked up from germline, CDR1 is ENHRY and CDR2 is SYGVKD. Here the CDR3 DNA reads TGTGCCATCACCAATCAGGGGGCGAGGGATGGCTACACCTTC. Amino acids: CAITNQGARDGYTF.

The rearrangement uses TRBV5-4 and TRBJ1-2, with 8 positions matching TRBD1. The CDR3 is made up of 15 amino acids. After removal of 5 bases from V and 4 bases from J, the junction contained 10 bases not matched to a gene. CDR1 and CDR2 (germline): SGHNT, YYREEE (reference sequence). CDR3 residues: CASRPAGTGLYGYTF. The CDR3 DNA sequence: TGTGCCAGCAGACCAGCCGGGACAGGTCTCTATGGCTACACCTTC.

The chain is built from TRBV29-1 and TRBJ1-3; TRBD1 might be the D (5 bases). This CDR3 region has 12 residues. Trimming shortened V by 7 bases and J by 6 bases, and 13 bases separated the two germline ends. Germline assignment: CDR1 SQVTM and CDR2 ANQGSEA. CDR3: CSGGLGPNTIYF. In nucleotides, the CDR3 is TGCAGCGGGGGACTGGGGCCAAACACCATATATTTT.

This clone was detected a few times. The chain has TRBV11-2 and TRBJ1-1, with 8 nucleotides matching TRBD1. The germline gives CDR1 SGHAT, CDR2 FQNNGV. The CDR3 sequence is 15 residues long. J was trimmed by 4 bases and V by 0 bases; bases with no gene match: 4. CDR3 region: CASSLDRGHGTEAFF. The CDR3 bases are TGTGCCAGCAGCTTAGACAGGGGGCACGGCACTGAAGCTTTCTTT.

The chain couples TRBV19 to TRBJ2-1; D call uncertain. With 3 bases removed from V and 6 bases from J, the gap between germline ends came to 9 bases. The CDR3 contains 13 residues. Germline loops: CDR1 LNHDA, CDR2 SQIVND (reference sequence). Here the CDR3 DNA reads TGTGCCAGTAGTATCGGTAACTTCAATGAGCAGTTCTTC. Translating gives CASSIGNFNEQFF.

The chain combines TRBV7-9 with TRBJ1-2, with D perhaps matching TRBD1 (5 bases). The CDR3 runs to 13 residues. The germline V and J ends were trimmed by 7 bases and 8 bases, with 17 bases remaining between them. The germline V gene has CDR1 SEHNR and CDR2 FQNEAQ (reference sequence). The CDR3 bases are TGTGCCAGCACCCAACCTGCGCAGGGCGGCTACACCTTC. This translates into CASTQPAQGGYTF.

The chain employs TRBV3-1 (or the pseudogene TRBV3-2) and TRBJ2-5; TRBD2 matches 7 bases. V lost 6 bases to trimming and J lost 2 bases; unmatched junction nucleotides: 9. Germline V lookup: CDR1 LGHDT, CDR2 YNNKEL (reference sequence). This CDR3 spans 15 amino acids. CDR3 loop: CASSLERGIQETQYF. CDR3 DNA: TGTGCCAGCAGTCTTGAGCGGGGTATACAAGAGACCCAGTACTTC.

The CDR3 DNA is TGCAGCGTTGAAGGAGGGGACAGGGGAGGCAATGAGCAGTTCTTC. Its translation: CSVEGGDRGGNEQFF. The chain employs TRBV29-1 and TRBJ2-1; 10 nucleotides agree with TRBD1. The germline gives CDR1 SQVTM, CDR2 ANQGSEA. V lost 1 base and J lost 6; bases outside the gene matches: 6. CDR3 length: 15 amino acids.

This chain connects TRBV5-6 to TRBJ2-2, with D uncertain. Trimming removed 1 base from V and 6 bases from J, with 7 bases in between. This CDR3 spans 13 amino acids. Germline CDR1 reads SGHDT; CDR2 reads YYEEEE. DNA for the CDR3: TGTGCCAGCAGCTTGTATCAGTCCGGGGAGCTGTTTTTT. This codes for CASSLYQSGELFF. The full variable domain, in which reference TRBV5-6 and TRBJ2-2 provide the parts outside the CDR3, is DAGVTQSPTHLIKTRGQQVTLRCSPKSGHDTVSWYQQALGQGPQFIFQYYEEEERQRGNFPDRFSGHQFPNYSSELNVNALLLGDSALYLCASSLYQSGELFFGEGSRLTVL.

The chain uses TRBV9 and TRBJ1-1, with 7 nucleotides matching TRBD1. The V gene's germline CDR1 is SGDLS and CDR2 YYNGEE. This CDR3 is 15 amino acids long. V trimming: 3 bases; J trimming: 1 base; junction bases outside the gene matches: 6. The CDR3 sequence: CASSEGAGGNTEAFF. The CDR3 DNA reads as TGTGCCAGCAGCGAGGGGGCTGGTGGGAACACTGAAGCTTTCTTT. The full variable domain, rest sourced from reference TRBV9 and TRBJ1-1, is DSGVTQTPKHLITATGQRVTLRCSPRSGDLSVYWYQQSLDQGLQFLIQYYNGEERAKGNILERFSAQQFPDLHSELNLSSLELGDSALYFCASSEGAGGNTEAFFGQGTRLTVV.

The genes are TRBV2 and TRBJ2-5; perhaps TRBD1 as D (6 bases). CDR1 SNHLY and CDR2 FYNNEI come from the germline V gene. The V and J ends lost 4 bases and 4 bases respectively, with 13 bases between them. This CDR3 is 14 amino acids long. This CDR3 is CASSARRGPETQYF. The CDR3 coding sequence is TGTGCCAGCAGTGCACGCAGGGGCCCAGAGACCCAGTACTTC.

The V gene is TRBV13, the J gene TRBJ2-5; the D gene is possibly TRBD1 (6 bases). The CDR3 length is 14 residues. CDR1 is PRHDT, CDR2 FYEKMQ, per germline (reference sequence). V was shortened by 5 bases and J by 5 bases, with 15 bases between the two germline ends. The CDR3 DNA reads TGTGCCAGCAGCCCCCGGGTGGGGGCCGAGACCCAGTACTTC. Translation gives CASSPRVGAETQYF.